This T cell receptor (beta chain) derives from a study of blood T cell repertoires in COVID-19. Libraries were prepared by immunoSEQ multiplex PCR; TCRdb keeps only in-frame clonotypes and omits some of them. In the table there are under 55,000 clones, about nine tenths of which are singletons. The CDR3 has 16 amino acids. Germline CDR1 is LGHNT and CDR2 is FRNRAP. Trimming removed 2 bases from V and 5 bases from J; junction bases left unmatched: 10. This receptor was obtained from a human donor in a cohort sampled during active COVID-19. The sample consisted of peripheral blood. This chain connects TRBV12-5 to TRBJ2-5; 8 positions match TRBD2. CDR3 coding DNA: TGTGCTAGTGGTTTGCAACCGGGGGGGCTGGGGGAGACCCAGTACTTC. Translating it yields CASGLQPGGLGETQYF.